These 30 T cell receptor beta chains were all obtained from the same sample, sequenced in a study of vaccination effects on CD4 cells after COVID-19. ViraFEST used viral peptide pools to expand antigen-specific CD4+ T cells before sequencing. The culture ran for roughly ten days before CD4+ T cells were isolated. Nobody among the vaccine recipients had prior SARS-CoV-2 infection (nucleocapsid antibodies were negative). Libraries were prepared by immunoSEQ multiplex PCR; TCRdb keeps only in-frame clonotypes and omits some of them. The data show about 73,000 clones, around 76% seen once. Their target antigens are unknown. The source was CD4+ T cells from PBMCs cultured with SARS-CoV-2 spike peptides, collected before COVID-19 vaccination. These receptors all come from a human donor who received a COVID-19 vaccine.

The chain combines TRBV5-1 with TRBJ2-5; the D gene could be TRBD1 or TRBD2 (5 bases each). V lost 4 bases and J 0 bases, leaving 19 bases between the germline ends. The germline gives CDR1 SGHRS, CDR2 YFSETQ. This CDR3 is built from 17 residues. The CDR3 protein is CASSPIGQRGHQETQYF. CDR3 nucleotide sequence: TGCGCCAGCAGCCCAATCGGCCAGAGGGGACACCAAGAGACCCAGTACTTC.

The chain employs TRBV7-8 and TRBJ1-5, with D tentatively TRBD1 (5 bases). The CDR3 is 15 amino acids. Germline assignment: CDR1 SGHVS and CDR2 FQNEAQ. With 3 bases removed from V and 6 bases from J, the gap between germline ends came to 15 bases. In nucleotides, the CDR3 is TGTGCCAGCAGCTTGGCTACGTCGGGGGGTCAGCCCCAGCATTTT. Translating gives CASSLATSGGQPQHF.

The chain joins TRBV7-8 to TRBJ2-3; 9 nucleotides line up with TRBD1. The V gene end was trimmed by 4 bases and the J gene end by 3 bases; junction bases not matched to a gene: 2. The CDR3 covers 14 residues. The germline V gene has CDR1 SGHVS and CDR2 FQNEAQ. The CDR3: CASSWTGVTDTQYF. The DNA for the CDR3 is TGTGCCAGCAGCTGGACAGGGGTTACAGATACGCAGTATTTT.

The chain links TRBV6-2 or TRBV6-3 to TRBJ1-1; weak D call: TRBD1 (5 bases). Trimming took 5 bases from V and 1 from J, leaving 14 bases between them. The V gene's germline CDR1 is MNHEY and CDR2 SVGEGT. The CDR3 runs to 15 residues. The CDR3 is CASSDPGYSNTEAFF. The CDR3 region has the DNA TGTGCCAGCAGTGACCCAGGGTATTCGAACACTGAAGCTTTCTTT.

The gene calls are TRBV5-1 and TRBJ2-3; no firm D call. CDR1 and CDR2 from the germline V gene are SGHRS and YFSETQ. With 0 bases removed from V and 4 bases from J, the gap between germline ends came to 12 bases. This CDR3 has 15 residues. In nucleotides, the CDR3 is TGCGCCAGCAGCTTGGACGACAAGCTCGCAGATACGCAGTATTTT. Its translation: CASSLDDKLADTQYF.

This clone was counted between two and nine times. The chain uses TRBV18 and TRBJ2-2; 9 nucleotides agree with TRBD1. J gave up 5 bases and V 1 base, and 2 bases lay outside the gene matches. The CDR3 is 15 residues long. The germline V gene encodes CDR1 KGHSH and CDR2 LQKENI. The CDR3 sequence: CASSPRTGDTGELFF. CDR3 coding DNA: TGTGCCAGCTCACCACGGACAGGGGATACCGGGGAGCTGTTTTTT.

This clone was counted a single time. The chain couples TRBV30 to TRBJ1-5, with D perhaps matching TRBD1 (5 bases). From germline, CDR1 is GTSNPN and CDR2 SVGIG (reference sequence). This CDR3 is built from 14 residues. V was trimmed by 2 bases and J by 9 bases, leaving 17 bases between them. CDR3 protein: CAWSLQTELGPQHF. CDR3 nucleotide sequence: TGTGCCTGGAGTCTACAGACAGAGCTAGGGCCCCAGCATTTT. Full variable domain (rest looked up from reference TRBV30 and TRBJ1-5): SQTIHQWPATLVQPVGSPLSLECTVEGTSNPNLYWYRQAAGRGLQLLFYSVGIGQISSEVPQNLSASRPQDRQFILSSKKLLLSDSGFYLCAWSLQTELGPQHFGDGTRLSIL.

This rearrangement joins TRBV19 to TRBJ2-1; D tentatively reads TRBD1 or TRBD2 (6 bases each). The CDR3 length is 16 residues. V was shortened by 1 base and J by 2 bases, with 12 bases between the two germline ends. Germline CDR1 LNHDA, CDR2 SQIVND (reference sequence). The CDR3 coding sequence is TGTGCCAGTAGTATAGGCTCGGGGGCTCCCTACAATGAGCAGTTCTTC. Translation gives CASSIGSGAPYNEQFF. Drawing the rest from reference TRBV19 and TRBJ2-1, the complete variable domain is DGGITQSPKYLFRKEGQNVTLSCEQNLNHDAMYWYRQDPGQGLRLIYYSQIVNDFQKGDIAEGYSVSREKKESFPLTVTSAQKNPTAFYLCASSIGSGAPYNEQFFGPGTRLTVL.

The chain combines TRBV6-2 or TRBV6-3 with TRBJ1-4, with D possibly TRBD1 on 6 matching bases. The CDR3 is made up of 17 amino acids. V shed 5 bases and J shed 3 bases, with 19 bases lying between them. The germline V gene has CDR1 MNHEY and CDR2 SVGEGT. This CDR3 reads CASSPMGRQVANEKLFF. The CDR3 DNA sequence: TGTGCCAGCAGTCCAATGGGGCGACAGGTGGCTAATGAAAAACTGTTTTTT.

This clone showed up just once. This chain connects TRBV7-2 to TRBJ2-7, with TRBD1 matching over 7 bases. Trimming cost V 1 base and J 5 bases; bases outside gene matches: 8. Per the germline V gene, CDR1 is SGHTA and CDR2 is FQGNSA. CDR3 size: 15 residues. CDR3 sequence: CASSLGTRGRNEQYV. The CDR3 DNA is TGTGCCAGCAGCTTAGGGACGAGGGGGCGCAACGAGCAGTACGTC.

This clone was counted a few times. The chain has TRBV2 and TRBJ2-7, with D unresolved. The germline V gene has CDR1 SNHLY and CDR2 FYNNEI. The CDR3 is 14 amino acids. The germline V and J ends were trimmed by 6 bases and 2 bases, with 14 bases remaining between them. The CDR3 loop reads CASRRSNEPYEQYV. CDR3 DNA: TGTGCCAGCAGAAGATCCAACGAACCCTACGAGCAGTACGTC.

This clone was observed a single time. The chain carries TRBV24-1 and TRBJ2-5, with D tentatively TRBD2 (5 bases). V lost 4 bases to trimming and J lost 4 bases, with 21 bases between them. This CDR3 region has 17 residues. CDR1 and CDR2 (germline): KGHDR, SFDVKD. The CDR3 DNA follows: TGTGCCACCAGTGACCCTCATCGACCCGATCGGGGAGAGACCCAGTACTTC. This translates into CATSDPHRPDRGETQYF.

Note on this clone: In the same sample, other DNA sequences code for this CDR3. This rearrangement joins TRBV6-5 to TRBJ1-5, with a possible D match to TRBD1 (5 bases). The V end was cut by 0 bases, the J end by 2 bases, with 5 bases between. The CDR3 spans 14 residues. CDR1 and CDR2 from the germline V gene are MNHEY and SVGAGI. DNA of the CDR3: TGTGCCAGCAGTTACTCAGGGGGCAATCAGCCCCAGCATTTT. It is translated as CASSYSGGNQPQHF.

This chain joins TRBV29-1 and TRBJ1-4, with 10 bases aligning to TRBD1. Germline V gives CDR1 SQVTM, CDR2 ANQGSEA. Losses at the gene ends were 8 bases for V and 8 bases for J; bases not matched to a gene: 8. The CDR3 loop spans 13 amino acids. The CDR3 spells CSTLTGGEEKLFF. CDR3 nucleotide sequence: TGCAGCACCCTGACAGGGGGCGAGGAAAAACTGTTTTTT.

This clone came up a few times. The rearrangement joins TRBV5-1 to TRBJ1-5; unclear D gene. Germline V CDR1 and CDR2: SGHRS, YFSETQ. The V end was cut by 3 bases, the J end by 0 bases, with 4 bases between. The CDR3 length is 13 residues. CDR3 in amino acids: CASSWDSNQPQHF. CDR3 bases: TGCGCCAGCAGCTGGGATAGCAATCAGCCCCAGCATTTT. Full variable domain (remainder filled in from reference TRBV5-1 and TRBJ1-5): KAGVTQTPRYLIKTRGQQVTLSCSPISGHRSVSWYQQTPGQGLQFLFEYFSETQRNKGNFPGRFSGRQFSNSRSEMNVSTLELGDSALYLCASSWDSNQPQHFGDGTRLSIL.

The V gene is TRBV6-5, the J gene TRBJ2-5, with D tentatively TRBD2 (5 bases). The V end lost 6 bases, the J end lost 0 bases, and 11 bases lay between the germline ends. This CDR3 is 14 amino acids long. Germline CDR1 reads MNHEY; CDR2 reads SVGAGI. Written as DNA, the CDR3 is TGTGCCAGCAGAAGGCGGGCAGACCAAGAGACCCAGTACTTC. Translating it yields CASRRRADQETQYF.

This clone was seen ten or more times. V usage is TRBV27 and J usage is TRBJ1-6, with 7 bases matching TRBD1. The germline CDR1 and CDR2 sequences are MNHEY and SMNVEV (reference sequence). This CDR3 has 17 amino acids. V dropped 6 bases and J dropped 1; count of bases not matched to a gene: 9. CDR3 DNA sequence: TGTGCCAGCAGGTCTACAGGGGAGCTGTCCTATAATTCACCCCTCCACTTT. This sequence encodes CASRSTGELSYNSPLHF.

The chain links TRBV7-9 to TRBJ2-7; tentatively, D is TRBD1 or TRBD2 (6 bases each). The V end was cut by 5 bases, the J end by 2 bases, with 16 bases between. Germline CDR1 SEHNR, CDR2 FQNEAQ (reference sequence). The CDR3 has 15 amino acids. CDR3 sequence reads: CASSPGAGSAYEQYV. The CDR3 bases are TGTGCCAGCAGCCCGGGGGCGGGGTCAGCCTACGAGCAGTACGTC.

The gene calls are TRBV10-1 and TRBJ2-5; maybe TRBD1 (6 bases). Germline CDR1 WNHNN, CDR2 SYGVQD (reference sequence). V lost 0 bases, J lost 2 bases, and 19 bases lay in between. The CDR3 has 18 amino acids. This CDR3 is CASSESPRWIRGQETQYF. The CDR3 DNA sequence: TGCGCCAGCAGTGAGTCCCCCCGCTGGATCAGGGGACAAGAGACCCAGTACTTC.

In its sample, this clone was seen a few times. The V and J genes are TRBV7-2 and TRBJ1-1; D is uncertain. The germline V gene encodes CDR1 SGHTA and CDR2 FQGNSA. The CDR3 totals 14 residues. Trimming left V 1 base short and J 0 bases short, with 6 bases between. CDR3 in DNA: TGTGCCAGCAGCTTAGGGTCGGTGAACACTGAAGCTTTCTTT. It encodes CASSLGSVNTEAFF.

V gene TRBV28 combines with J gene TRBJ1-2, with D perhaps TRBD1 (5 bases). Trimming took 3 bases from V and 6 from J, leaving 17 bases between them. This CDR3 is 15 amino acids long. Germline V gives CDR1 MDHEN, CDR2 SYDVKM. CDR3 nucleotide sequence: TGTGCCAGCAGTTTCAGAGGGTGGGACCTCCATGGCTACACCTTC. This encodes CASSFRGWDLHGYTF.

The chain joins TRBV18 to TRBJ2-6; D not resolved. This CDR3 contains 15 residues. Germline V CDR1 and CDR2: KGHSH, LQKENI. V lost 3 bases to trimming and J lost 4 bases, with 10 bases between them. DNA for the CDR3: TGTGCCAGCTCACCTCTCCCAGTGGGGGCCAACGTCCTGACTTTC. As protein: CASSPLPVGANVLTF.

DNA for the CDR3: TGTGCCATCAGTGACAGAAACTATGGCTACACCTTC. This translates into CAISDRNYGYTF. The chain employs TRBV10-3 and TRBJ1-2; D not resolved. The germline CDR1 and CDR2 sequences are ENHRY and SYGVKD. The V gene lost 3 bases and the J gene lost 2 bases, with 4 bases spanning the gap. The CDR3 is 12 residues long.

CDR3 sequence: CASRTQATATNEKLFF. As DNA, the CDR3 is TGTGCCAGCAGAACACAGGCGACAGCGACTAATGAAAAACTGTTTTTT. The chain joins TRBV7-2 to TRBJ1-4, with D perhaps TRBD1 (5 bases). There are 16 residues in the CDR3. Trimming shortened V by 6 bases and J by 2 bases, and 16 bases separated the two germline ends. CDR1 is SGHTA, CDR2 FQGNSA, per germline.

The rearrangement joins TRBV4-3 to TRBJ2-2; no clear D. Trimming took 1 base from V and 5 from J, leaving 8 bases between them. This CDR3 region has 14 residues. CDR1 is LGHNA and CDR2 is YSLEER in the germline V gene. The CDR3 here is CASSQVRWTGELFF. CDR3 sequence (DNA): TGCGCCAGCAGCCAAGTACGTTGGACCGGGGAGCTGTTTTTT.

This clone has a single count. This sequence joins TRBV5-1 and TRBJ2-1; D is undetermined. V was cut by 5 bases and J by 3 bases, with 15 bases left in between. CDR1 and CDR2 from the germline V gene are SGHRS and YFSETQ. The CDR3 covers 15 residues. This CDR3 reads CASSLDSAGYNEQFF. In nucleotides, the CDR3 is TGCGCCAGCAGTCTAGACTCGGCTGGCTACAATGAGCAGTTCTTC.

This clone turned up a few times. The genes are TRBV6-1 and TRBJ1-1; D remains ambiguous. The CDR3 spans 14 residues. The V end was cut by 1 base, the J end by 1 base, with 7 bases between. CDR1 and CDR2 from the germline V gene are MNHNS and SASEGT. In DNA form, the CDR3 reads TGTGCCAGCAGTGAAGGGCCGACGAACACTGAAGCTTTCTTT. The encoded protein is CASSEGPTNTEAFF.

CDR3 coding DNA: TGTGCCAGTAGTATAGGGCCCCCGGCGGCTGGCTACACCTTC. Translation gives CASSIGPPAAGYTF. V usage is TRBV19 and J usage is TRBJ1-2; D gene ambiguous. The CDR3 totals 14 residues. Trimming pared 1 base from V and 7 bases from J, leaving 13 bases between. Germline V CDR1 and CDR2: LNHDA, SQIVND (reference sequence).

The table lists this clone with a few counts. The V call is TRBV11-3, the J call TRBJ1-1; D is uncertain. Germline V gene lookup returns CDR1 SGHNT and CDR2 YENEEA. This CDR3 contains 14 residues. The V gene lost 0 bases and the J gene lost 2 bases, with 7 bases spanning the gap. The CDR3 DNA reads as TGTGCCAGCAGCTTAGACCGGTCCAACACTGAAGCTTTCTTT. It encodes CASSLDRSNTEAFF.

The chain uses TRBV24-1 and TRBJ2-3; no clear D gene. Germline V lookup: CDR1 KGHDR, CDR2 SFDVKD. V gave up 2 bases and J gave up 3 bases, with 11 bases separating them. This CDR3 has 15 residues. CDR3 in amino acids: CATSDSRTPTDTQYF. CDR3 bases: TGTGCCACCAGTGATTCTAGGACGCCGACAGATACGCAGTATTTT.